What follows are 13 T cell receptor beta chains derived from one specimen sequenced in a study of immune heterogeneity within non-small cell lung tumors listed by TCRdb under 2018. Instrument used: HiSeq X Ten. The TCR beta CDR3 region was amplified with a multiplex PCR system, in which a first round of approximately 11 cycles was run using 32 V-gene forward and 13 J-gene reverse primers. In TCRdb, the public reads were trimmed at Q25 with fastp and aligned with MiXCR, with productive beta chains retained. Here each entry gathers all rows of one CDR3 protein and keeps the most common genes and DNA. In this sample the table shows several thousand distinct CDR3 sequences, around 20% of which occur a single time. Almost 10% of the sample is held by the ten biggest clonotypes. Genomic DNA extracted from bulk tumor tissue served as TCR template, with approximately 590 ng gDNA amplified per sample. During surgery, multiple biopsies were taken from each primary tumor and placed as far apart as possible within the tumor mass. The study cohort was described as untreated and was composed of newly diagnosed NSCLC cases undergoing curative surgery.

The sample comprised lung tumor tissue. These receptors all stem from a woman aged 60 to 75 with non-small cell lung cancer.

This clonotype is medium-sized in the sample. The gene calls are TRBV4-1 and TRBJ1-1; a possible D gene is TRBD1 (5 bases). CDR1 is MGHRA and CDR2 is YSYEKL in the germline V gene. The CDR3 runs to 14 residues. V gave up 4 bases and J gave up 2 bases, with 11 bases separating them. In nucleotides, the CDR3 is TGCGCCAGCAGCCCAGGTGGGGCTAACACTGAAGCTTTCTTT. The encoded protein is CASSPGGANTEAFF.

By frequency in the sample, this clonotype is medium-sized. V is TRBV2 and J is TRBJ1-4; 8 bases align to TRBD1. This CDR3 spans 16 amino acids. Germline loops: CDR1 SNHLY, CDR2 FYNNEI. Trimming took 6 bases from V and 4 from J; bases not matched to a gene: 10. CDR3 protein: CASRDRAGTVNEKLFF. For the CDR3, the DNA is TGTGCCAGCAGGGACAGGGCCGGGACAGTTAATGAAAAACTGTTTTTT. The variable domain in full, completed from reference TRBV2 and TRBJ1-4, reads EPEVTQTPSHQVTQMGQEVILRCVPISNHLYFYWYRQILGQKVEFLVSFYNNEISEKSEIFDDQFSVERPDGSNFTLKIRSTKLEDSAMYFCASRDRAGTVNEKLFFGSGTQLSVL.

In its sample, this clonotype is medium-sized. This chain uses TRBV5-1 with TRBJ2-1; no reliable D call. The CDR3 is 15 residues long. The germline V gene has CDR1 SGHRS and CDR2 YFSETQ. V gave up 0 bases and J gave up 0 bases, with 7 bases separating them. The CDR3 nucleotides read TGCGCCAGCAGCTTGGATAGGAGCTCCTACAATGAGCAGTTCTTC. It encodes CASSLDRSSYNEQFF. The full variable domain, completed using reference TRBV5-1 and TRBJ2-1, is KAGVTQTPRYLIKTRGQQVTLSCSPISGHRSVSWYQQTPGQGLQFLFEYFSETQRNKGNFPGRFSGRQFSNSRSEMNVSTLELGDSALYLCASSLDRSSYNEQFFGPGTRLTVL.

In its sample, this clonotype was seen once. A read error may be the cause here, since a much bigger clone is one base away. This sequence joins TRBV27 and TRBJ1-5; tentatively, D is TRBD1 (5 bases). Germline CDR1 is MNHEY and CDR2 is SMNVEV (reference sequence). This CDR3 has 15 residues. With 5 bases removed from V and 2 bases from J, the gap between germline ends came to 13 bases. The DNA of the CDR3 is TGTGCCAGCAGTCCCAAGGGGTTGGGCAATCAGCCCCAGCATTTT. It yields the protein CASSPKGLGNQPQHF.

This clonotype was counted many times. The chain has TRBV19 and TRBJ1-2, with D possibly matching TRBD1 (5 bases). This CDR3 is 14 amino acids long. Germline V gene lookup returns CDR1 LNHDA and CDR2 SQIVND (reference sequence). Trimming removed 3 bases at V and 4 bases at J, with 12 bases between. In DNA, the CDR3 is TGTGCCAGTAGTATGGATAGGGGCCTCTATGGCTACACCTTC. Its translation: CASSMDRGLYGYTF.

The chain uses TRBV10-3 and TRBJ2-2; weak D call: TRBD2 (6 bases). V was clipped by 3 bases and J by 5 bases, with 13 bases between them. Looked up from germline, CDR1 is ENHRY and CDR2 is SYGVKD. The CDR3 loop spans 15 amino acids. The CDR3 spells CAISDPLGGTGELFF. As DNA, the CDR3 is TGTGCCATCAGTGATCCTCTTGGGGGGACCGGGGAGCTGTTTTTT.

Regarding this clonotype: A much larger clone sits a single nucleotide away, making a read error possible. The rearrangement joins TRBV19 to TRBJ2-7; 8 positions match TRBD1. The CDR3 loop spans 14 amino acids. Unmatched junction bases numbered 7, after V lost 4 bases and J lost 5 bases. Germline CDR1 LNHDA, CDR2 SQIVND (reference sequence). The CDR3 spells CASSTTGDDDEQYF. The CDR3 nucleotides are TGTGCCAGTAGTACGACAGGGGACGACGACGAGCAGTACTTC. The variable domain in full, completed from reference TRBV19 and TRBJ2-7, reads DGGITQSPKYLFRKEGQNVTLSCEQNLNHDAMYWYRQDPGQGLRLIYYSQIVNDFQKGDIAEGYSVSREKKESFPLTVTSAQKNPTAFYLCASSTTGDDDEQYFGPGTRLTVT.

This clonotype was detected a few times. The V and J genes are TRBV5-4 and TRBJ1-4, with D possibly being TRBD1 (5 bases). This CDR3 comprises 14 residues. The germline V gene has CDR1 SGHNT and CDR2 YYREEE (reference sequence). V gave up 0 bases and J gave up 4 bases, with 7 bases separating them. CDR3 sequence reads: CASSLGGYNEKLFF. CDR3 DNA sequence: TGTGCCAGCAGCTTGGGGGGCTATAATGAAAAACTGTTTTTT.

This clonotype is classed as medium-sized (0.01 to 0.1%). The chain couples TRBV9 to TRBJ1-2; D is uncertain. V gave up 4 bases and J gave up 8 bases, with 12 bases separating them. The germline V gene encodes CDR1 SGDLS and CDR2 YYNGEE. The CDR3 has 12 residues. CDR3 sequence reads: CASSSGAGGYTF. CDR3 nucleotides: TGTGCCAGCAGCTCTGGAGCGGGGGGCTACACCTTC.

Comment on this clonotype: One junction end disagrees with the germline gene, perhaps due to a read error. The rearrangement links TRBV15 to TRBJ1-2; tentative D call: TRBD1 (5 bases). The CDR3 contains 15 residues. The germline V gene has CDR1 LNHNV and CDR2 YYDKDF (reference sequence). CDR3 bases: TGTTCCACCAGCAGAGCTTCGTGGGGGAACTATGGCTACACCTTC. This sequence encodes CSTSRASWGNYGYTF.

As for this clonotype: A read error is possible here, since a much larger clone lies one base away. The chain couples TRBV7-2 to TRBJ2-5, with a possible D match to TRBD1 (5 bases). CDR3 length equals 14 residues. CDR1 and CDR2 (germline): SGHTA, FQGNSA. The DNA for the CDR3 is TGTGCCAGCAGCATAGGAGTCGGACAAGAGAACCAGTACTTC. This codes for CASSIGVGQENQYF.

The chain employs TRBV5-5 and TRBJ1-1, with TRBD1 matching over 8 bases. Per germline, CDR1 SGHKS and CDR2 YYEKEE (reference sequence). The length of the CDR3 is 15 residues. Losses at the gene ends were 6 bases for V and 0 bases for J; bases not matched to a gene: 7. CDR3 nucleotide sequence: TGTGCCAGCAAAGTAACAGGGGGAATGAACACTGAAGCTTTCTTT. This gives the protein CASKVTGGMNTEAFF.

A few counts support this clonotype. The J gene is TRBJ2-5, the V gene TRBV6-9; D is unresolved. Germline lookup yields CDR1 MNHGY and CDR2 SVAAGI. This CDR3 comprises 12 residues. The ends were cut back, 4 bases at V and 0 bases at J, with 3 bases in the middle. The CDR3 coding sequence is TGTGCCAGCAGTTGGAACCAAGAGACCCAGTACTTC. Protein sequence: CASSWNQETQYF.